This entry features one T cell receptor (beta chain) sequence. The antigen is undetermined. Each CDR3 protein gets one entry after TCRdb re-called the 5' RACE reads with MiXCR. This sample has 300,000 to 350,000 distinct CDR3 sequences, with 7% to 10% found just once. The data stem from a study of T cells after yellow fever vaccination. Study outcomes and limitations: Primary-vaccination clones mostly resurfaced post-booster (about 96% CD4, roughly 90% CD8).

V shed 0 bases, J shed 6 bases, and the junction held 9 bases outside the gene matches. Germline V gene lookup returns CDR1 SGDLS and CDR2 YYNGEE. This CDR3 is built from 17 residues. The clonotype comes from a man younger than 35 who received the YFV17D yellow fever vaccine. The gene calls are TRBV9 and TRBJ2-1, with 10 bases that match TRBD2. The sample here was PBMCs, taken roughly 45 days after the first yellow fever vaccination. CDR3 nucleotide sequence: TGTGCCAGCAGCGTAGAGGGTCTGGCTAGCGGGGGCAATGAGCAGTTCTTC. It specifies CASSVEGLASGGNEQFF.